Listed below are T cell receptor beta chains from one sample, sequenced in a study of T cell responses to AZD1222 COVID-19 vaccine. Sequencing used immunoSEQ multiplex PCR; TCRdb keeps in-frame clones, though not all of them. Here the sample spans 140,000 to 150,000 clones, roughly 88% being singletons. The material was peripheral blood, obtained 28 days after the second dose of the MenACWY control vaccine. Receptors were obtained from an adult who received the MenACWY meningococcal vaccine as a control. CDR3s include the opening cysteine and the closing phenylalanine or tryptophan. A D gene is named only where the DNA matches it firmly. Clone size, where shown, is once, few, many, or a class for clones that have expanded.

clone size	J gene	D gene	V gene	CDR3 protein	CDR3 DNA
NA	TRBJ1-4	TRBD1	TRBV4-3	CASSQDPKRQGRDEKLFF	TGCGCCAGCAGCCAAGATCCCAAAAGACAGGGAAGAGATGAAAAACTGTTTTTT
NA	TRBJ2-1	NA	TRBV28	CASSLLRGGGYNEQFF	TGTGCCAGCAGTTTGCTTAGAGGGGGGGGATACAATGAGCAGTTCTTC
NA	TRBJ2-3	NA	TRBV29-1	CSAADLFSTDTQYF	TGCAGCGCTGCGGACTTGTTTAGCACAGATACGCAGTATTTT
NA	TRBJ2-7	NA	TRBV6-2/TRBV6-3	CASSYSMTDISSYEQYF	TGTGCCAGCAGTTACTCGATGACTGACATTAGCTCCTACGAGCAGTACTTC
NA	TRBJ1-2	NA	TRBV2	CASSEAQRGKVYYGYTF	TGTGCCAGCAGTGAAGCGCAAAGGGGGAAGGTGTATTATGGCTACACCTTC
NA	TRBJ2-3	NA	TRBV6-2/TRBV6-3	CASSYQLATTDTQYF	TGTGCCAGCAGTTACCAACTAGCTACCACAGATACGCAGTATTTT
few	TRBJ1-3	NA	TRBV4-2	CASSQDPGRGSAGNTIYF	TGTGCCAGCAGCCAAGACCCCGGCCGAGGGAGCGCTGGAAACACCATATATTTT
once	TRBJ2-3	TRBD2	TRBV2	CASSFGGGVADTQYF	TGTGCCAGCAGTTTCGGCGGGGGGGTCGCAGATACGCAGTATTTT
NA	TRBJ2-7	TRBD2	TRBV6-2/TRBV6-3	CASSYRGSGYEQYF	TGTGCCAGCAGTTACCGGGGTAGCGGGTACGAGCAGTACTTC
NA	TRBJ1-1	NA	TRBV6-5	CASSYVRLGNTEAFF	TGTGCCAGCAGTTACGTTCGGCTCGGGAACACTGAAGCTTTCTTT
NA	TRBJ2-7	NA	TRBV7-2	CASSSRSRGSSYEQYF	TGTGCCAGCAGCTCGCGGTCTAGGGGGAGCTCCTACGAGCAGTACTTC
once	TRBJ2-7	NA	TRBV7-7	CAGSYEQYF	TGTGCTGGCAGCTACGAGCAGTACTTC
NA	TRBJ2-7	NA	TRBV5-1	CASSWRLATGEQYF	TGCGCCAGCAGCTGGCGGCTAGCCACGGGCGAGCAGTACTTC
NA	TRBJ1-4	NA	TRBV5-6	CASSPGANPPMINEKLFF	TGTGCCAGCAGCCCTGGGGCCAACCCGCCAATGATCAATGAAAAACTGTTTTTT
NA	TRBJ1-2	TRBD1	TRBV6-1	CASSEGTGRGYGYTF	TGTGCCAGCAGTGAAGGGACAGGAAGAGGTTATGGCTACACCTTC
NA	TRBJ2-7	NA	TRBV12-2	CASRSVTGRRYF	TGTGCAAGTCGCTCAGTTACCGGGAGACGGTACTTC
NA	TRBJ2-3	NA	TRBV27	CASSFSVRGLWDTQYF	TGTGCCAGCAGTTTCAGTGTCAGAGGCCTTTGGGATACGCAGTATTTT
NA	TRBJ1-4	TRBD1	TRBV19	CASSLGDRANEKLFF	TGTGCCAGTAGCCTTGGGGACAGGGCTAATGAAAAACTGTTTTTT
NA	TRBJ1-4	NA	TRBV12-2	CASRLSRTNEKLFF	TGTGCAAGTCGCTTATCGAGGACTAATGAAAAACTGTTTTTT
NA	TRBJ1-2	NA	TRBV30	CAWNVGRGIVYGYTF	TGTGCCTGGAACGTAGGTCGGGGGATCGTTTATGGCTACACCTTC
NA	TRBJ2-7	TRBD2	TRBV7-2	CASSSSQGGIYEQYF	TGTGCCAGCAGCTCCAGCCAGGGAGGGATCTACGAGCAGTACTTC
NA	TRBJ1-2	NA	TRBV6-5	CAGRGYGYTF	TGTGCAGGCAGGGGCTATGGCTACACCTTC
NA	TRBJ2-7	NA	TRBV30	CAWSFSGSYEQYF	TGTGCCTGGAGTTTCTCCGGATCCTACGAGCAGTACTTC
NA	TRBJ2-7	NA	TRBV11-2	CASSVYSGYEQYF	TGTGCCAGCAGCGTCTACAGTGGCTACGAGCAGTACTTC
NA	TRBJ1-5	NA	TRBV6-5	CASSYGQGNQPQHF	TGTGCCAGCAGTTACGGGCAGGGCAATCAGCCCCAGCATTTT
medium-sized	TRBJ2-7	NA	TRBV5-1	CASSLDVHEQYF	TGCGCCAGCAGCTTGGATGTACACGAGCAGTACTTC
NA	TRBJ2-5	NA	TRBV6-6	CASSSRGFWETQYF	TGTGCCAGCAGTTCTCGCGGCTTTTGGGAGACCCAGTACTTC
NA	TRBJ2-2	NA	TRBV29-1	CSVRTGNTGELFF	TGCAGCGTGAGGACCGGCAACACCGGGGAGCTGTTTTTT
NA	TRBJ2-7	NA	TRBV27	CASSQPGTPTYEQYF	TGTGCCAGCAGTCAACCCGGGACGCCGACATACGAGCAGTACTTC